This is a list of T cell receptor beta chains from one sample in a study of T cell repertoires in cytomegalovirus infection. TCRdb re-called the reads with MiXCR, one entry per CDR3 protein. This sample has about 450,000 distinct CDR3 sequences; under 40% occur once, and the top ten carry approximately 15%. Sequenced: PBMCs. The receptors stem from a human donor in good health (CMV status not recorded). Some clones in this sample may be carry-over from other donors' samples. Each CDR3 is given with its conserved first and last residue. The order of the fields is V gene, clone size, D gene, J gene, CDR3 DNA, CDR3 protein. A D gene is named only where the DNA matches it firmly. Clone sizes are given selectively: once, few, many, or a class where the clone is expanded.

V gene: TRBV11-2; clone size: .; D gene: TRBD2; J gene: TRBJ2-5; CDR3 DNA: TGCGCCAGCAGCATCCGCCCAGCGGGGATAAAAGGAGAGACCCAGTCCTTC; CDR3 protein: CASSIRPAGIKGETQSF
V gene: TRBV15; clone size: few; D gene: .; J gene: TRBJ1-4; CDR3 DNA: TGTGCCACCAGCAGAGATCCCGGGTCAACTAATGAAAAACTGTTTTTT; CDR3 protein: CATSRDPGSTNEKLFF
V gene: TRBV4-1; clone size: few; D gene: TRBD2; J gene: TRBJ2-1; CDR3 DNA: TGCGCCAGCAGCCGGGACGTAGCGGGGGTTTACAATGAGCAGTTCTTC; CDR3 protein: CASSRDVAGVYNEQFF
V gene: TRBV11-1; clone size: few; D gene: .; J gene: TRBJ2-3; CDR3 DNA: TGTGCCAGCAGCTTCCGAAGATCCGGGGATACGCAGTATTTT; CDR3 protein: CASSFRRSGDTQYF
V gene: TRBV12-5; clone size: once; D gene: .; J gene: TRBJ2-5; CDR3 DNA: TGTGCTAGTGGTTTGTGGACCAACGCCGGAGAGACCCAGTACTTC; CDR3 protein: CASGLWTNAGETQYF
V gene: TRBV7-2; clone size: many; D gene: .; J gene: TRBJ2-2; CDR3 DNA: TGTGCCAGCAGAAGCCCGGTCGGGGAGCTGTTTTTT; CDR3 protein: CASRSPVGELFF
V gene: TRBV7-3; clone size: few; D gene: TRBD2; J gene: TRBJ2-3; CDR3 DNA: TGTGCCAGCAGCTTATCCGGGACTAGGGGGACAGATACGCAGTATTTT; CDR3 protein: CASSLSGTRGTDTQYF
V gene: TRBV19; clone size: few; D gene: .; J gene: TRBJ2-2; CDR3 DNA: TGTGCCAGTAGCCGGGGCAGTCACACCGGGGAGCTGTTTTTT; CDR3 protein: CASSRGSHTGELFF
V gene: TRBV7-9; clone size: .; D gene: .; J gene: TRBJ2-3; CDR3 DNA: TGTGCCAGCAGCTTCGGACAGCAAGATACGCAGTATTTT; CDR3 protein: CASSFGQQDTQYF
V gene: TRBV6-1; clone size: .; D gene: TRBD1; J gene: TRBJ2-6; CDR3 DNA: TGTGCCAGCAGTGTAGGGACAGGCTCCTCTGGGGCCAACGTCCTGACTTTC; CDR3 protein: CASSVGTGSSGANVLTF
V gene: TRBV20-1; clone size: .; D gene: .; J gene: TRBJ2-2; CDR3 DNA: TGCAGTGCTAGTAGGGTTGGGATAATGAACACCGGGGAGCTGTTTTTT; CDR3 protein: CSASRVGIMNTGELFF
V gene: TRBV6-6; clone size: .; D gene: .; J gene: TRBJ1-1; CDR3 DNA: TGTGCCAGCAATAACTTTTTTGGCACTGAAGCTTTCTTT; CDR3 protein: CASNNFFGTEAFF
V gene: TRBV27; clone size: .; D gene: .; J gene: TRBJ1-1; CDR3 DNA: TGTGCCAGCAGTTCAGTCCTTCAACTTTCCACTGAAGCTTTCTTT; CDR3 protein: CASSSVLQLSTEAFF
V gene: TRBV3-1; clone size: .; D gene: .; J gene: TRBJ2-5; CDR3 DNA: TGTGCCAGCAGCCAAAACCCCGGAGCCAGGAGGGAGACCCAGTACTTC; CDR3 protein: CASSQNPGARRETQYF
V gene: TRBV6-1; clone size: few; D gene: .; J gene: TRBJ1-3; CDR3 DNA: TGTGCCAGCAGCGACAGGATTGCTGGAAACACCATATATTTT; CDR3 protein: CASSDRIAGNTIYF
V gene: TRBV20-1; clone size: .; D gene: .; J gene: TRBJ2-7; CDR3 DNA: TGCAGTGCCGTCCCGGTGACAGGAAAGGACGAGCAGTACTTC; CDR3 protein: CSAVPVTGKDEQYF
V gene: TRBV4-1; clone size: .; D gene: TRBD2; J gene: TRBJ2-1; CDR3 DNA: TGCGCCAGCAGCCAACGGGGGGACGGGGAGCAGTTCTTC; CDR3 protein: CASSQRGDGEQFF
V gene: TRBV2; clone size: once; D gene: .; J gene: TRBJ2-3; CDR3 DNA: TGTGCCAGCAGTTCACAGGGTTTGGCAGATACGCAGTATTTT; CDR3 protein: CASSSQGLADTQYF
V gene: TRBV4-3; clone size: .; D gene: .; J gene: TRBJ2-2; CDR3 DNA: TGCGCCAGCAGCCCACAGGGCGGAGTTTACACCGGGGAGCTGTTTTTT; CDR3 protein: CASSPQGGVYTGELFF
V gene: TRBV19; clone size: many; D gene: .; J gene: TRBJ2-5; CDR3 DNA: TGTGCCAGTAGTACAGAAGACAGGATCCAAGAGACCCAGTACTTC; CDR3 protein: CASSTEDRIQETQYF
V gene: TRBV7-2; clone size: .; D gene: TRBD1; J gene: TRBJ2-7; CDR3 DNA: TGTGCCAGCAGCCTATTACCCGGGACAGGGGACGACGAGCAGTACTTC; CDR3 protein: CASSLLPGTGDDEQYF
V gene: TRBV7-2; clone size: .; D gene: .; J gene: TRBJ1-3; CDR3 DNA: TGTGCCAGAAGATTAAGCAGGGAGGAAAACACCATATATTTT; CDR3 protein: CARRLSREENTIYF
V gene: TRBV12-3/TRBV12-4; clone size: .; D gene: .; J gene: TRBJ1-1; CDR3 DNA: TGTGCCAGCAGTTACCCTGGGACTGAATATTTCTTT; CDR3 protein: CASSYPGTEYFF
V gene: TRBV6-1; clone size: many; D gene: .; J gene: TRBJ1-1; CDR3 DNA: TGTGCCAGCAGTTTCCTACCCATCGCGGGGGGTGCTGAAGCTTTCTTT; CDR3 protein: CASSFLPIAGGAEAFF
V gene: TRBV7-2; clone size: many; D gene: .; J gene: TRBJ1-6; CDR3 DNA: TGTGCCAGCAGCTTAAAAACACCTAATTCACCCCTCCACTTT; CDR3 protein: CASSLKTPNSPLHF
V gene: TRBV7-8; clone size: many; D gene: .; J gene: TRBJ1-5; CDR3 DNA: TGTGCCAGCAGCTTAGAAGGGACTTCCCAGCCCCAGCATTTT; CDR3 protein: CASSLEGTSQPQHF
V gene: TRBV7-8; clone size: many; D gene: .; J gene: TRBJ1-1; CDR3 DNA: TGTGCCAGCAGCTTCCGGCGGGCTACTGAAGCTTTCTTT; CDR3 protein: CASSFRRATEAFF
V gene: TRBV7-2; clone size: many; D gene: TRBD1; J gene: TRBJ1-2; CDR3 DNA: TGTGCCAGCAGCTCTTCCACAGGGGCCCACAACTATGGCTACACCTTC; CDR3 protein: CASSSSTGAHNYGYTF
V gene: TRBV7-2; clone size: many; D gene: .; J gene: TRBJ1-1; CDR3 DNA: TGTGCCAGCAGCTTCGGGGTAATGGGCAGACCGAACACTGAAGCTTTCTTT; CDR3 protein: CASSFGVMGRPNTEAFF
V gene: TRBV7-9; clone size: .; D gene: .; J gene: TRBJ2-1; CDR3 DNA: TGTGCCAGCAGGCGCTATACATCCTACAATGAGCAGTTCTTC; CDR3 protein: CASRRYTSYNEQFF
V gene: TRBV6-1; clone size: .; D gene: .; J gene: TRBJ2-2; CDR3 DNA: TGTGCCAGCAGTAAAATAGCGAACACCGGGGAGCTGTTTTTT; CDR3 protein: CASSKIANTGELFF
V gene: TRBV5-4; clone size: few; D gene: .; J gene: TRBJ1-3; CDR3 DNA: TGTGCCAGCACCCGGGGCTCTGGAAACACCATATATTTT; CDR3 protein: CASTRGSGNTIYF
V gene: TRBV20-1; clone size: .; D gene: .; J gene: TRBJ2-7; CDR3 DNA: TGCAGTGCTAGTACCGGGGACGAGCAGTACTTC; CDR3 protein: CSASTGDEQYF
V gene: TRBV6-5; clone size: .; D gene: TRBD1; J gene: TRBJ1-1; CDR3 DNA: TGTGCCAGCAGTTACTGGGACAGTGGTGAAGCTTTCTTT; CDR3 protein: CASSYWDSGEAFF